This TCR beta chain comes out of a study of T cell responses to AZD1222 COVID-19 vaccine. As for this clone: What it binds is unknown.

Regarding the study as a whole: Donor demographics were predominantly white British with a female majority; clonal diversity may be underestimated. Along spike, vaccine-associated CD4 TCRs were found throughout, with dominance at 160-218 and 743-854. Repertoires were collected only later (after the peak T cell response had occurred). Once two AZD1222 doses were given, Spike-specific TCR breadth and depth went up.

Some clones are missing from TCRdb's copy, which holds only in-frame ones; the method was immunoSEQ multiplex PCR. Altogether about 170,000 clones are present, roughly nine tenths being singletons, with the ten largest covering 6.9%. The CDR3 length is 16 residues. V trimming: 4 bases; J trimming: 2 bases; junction bases outside the gene matches: 8. CDR1 is LNHNV and CDR2 is YYDKDF in the germline V gene (reference sequence). The sequencing used peripheral blood, collected on day 0 of AZD1222 vaccination. J is TRBJ1-3 and V is TRBV15, with 7 bases matching TRBD1. This TCR derives from an adult in good health. The CDR3 is CATSTGTEGTGNTIYF. The CDR3, as DNA: TGTGCCACCAGCACGGGGACAGAAGGAACTGGAAACACCATATATTTT.